Presented here are 11 T cell receptor beta chains from one specimen sequenced in a study of CD8 T cells in Susac syndrome. Random-hexamer reverse transcription was applied to about 0.5 to 1 ug RNA. From the immunoSEQ multiplex PCR reads, TCRdb called clonotypes with MiXCR, one entry per CDR3 protein. Of about 210,000 distinct CDR3 sequences listed, roughly 92% are singletons. Specimen: CD4+ T cells from PBMCs. These receptors all come from a human donor in good health.

The rearrangement links TRBV28 to TRBJ1-5; D possibly corresponds to TRBD1 (5 bases). The ends were cut back, 5 bases at V and 4 bases at J, with 18 bases in the middle. The CDR3 spans 16 residues. CDR1 is MDHEN, CDR2 SYDVKM, per germline. This CDR3 is CASSRRGGTANQPQHF. In DNA form, the CDR3 reads TGTGCCAGCAGTCGCCGGGGGGGAACGGCGAATCAGCCCCAGCATTTT.

The chain links TRBV4-2 to TRBJ1-1; D is perhaps TRBD1 (5 bases). The CDR3 is 16 residues long. The V and J ends lost 1 base and 1 base respectively, with 13 bases between them. CDR1 and CDR2 from the germline V gene are LGHNA and YNFKEQ. In DNA form, the CDR3 reads TGTGCCAGCAGCCAAGGGTCCCCGGGGCCGAACACTGAAGCTTTCTTT. Encoded protein: CASSQGSPGPNTEAFF.

The count of this clonotype is one. The chain recombines TRBV29-1 with TRBJ2-3; TRBD1 agrees at 8 bases. The CDR3 is 12 amino acids. Germline V gene data show CDR1 as SQVTM and CDR2 as ANQGSEA. Germline trimming cut 7 bases from V and 3 bases from J; bases unmatched to any gene: 3. CDR3 amino acids: CSADRATDTQYF. The CDR3 nucleotides are TGCAGCGCGGACAGGGCAACAGATACGCAGTATTTT.

This rearrangement joins TRBV12-3 or TRBV12-4 to TRBJ2-7, with TRBD2 matching 10 bases. J gave up 2 bases and V 5 bases, and 6 bases lay outside the gene matches. This CDR3 is 15 amino acids long. CDR3 in amino acids: CASSPQGLATYEQYF. DNA of the CDR3: TGTGCCAGCAGTCCCCAGGGACTAGCGACCTACGAGCAGTACTTC.

The chain carries TRBV9 and TRBJ2-5; TRBD2 might be the D (6 bases). Trimming pared 0 bases from V and 9 bases from J, leaving 21 bases between. This CDR3 region has 16 residues. CDR1 SGDLS and CDR2 YYNGEE come from the germline V gene. The DNA for the CDR3 is TGTGCCAGCAGCGTAGGATTAGCGGAGGGCCTGTGGGCCCAGTACTTC. It translates to CASSVGLAEGLWAQYF.

The J gene is TRBJ2-5, the V gene TRBV20-1, with 7 bases identical to TRBD2. Unmatched junction bases numbered 7, after V lost 2 bases and J lost 7 bases. The CDR3 extends over 13 amino acids. Per the germline V gene, CDR1 is DFQATT and CDR2 is SNEGSKA (reference sequence). CDR3 residues: CSARRAREGTQYF. The CDR3 nucleotides read TGCAGTGCTAGACGTGCCAGGGAGGGGACCCAGTACTTC.

The rearrangement joins TRBV7-2 to TRBJ2-2, with unresolved D. V lost 1 base, J lost 5 bases, and 8 bases lay in between. Germline CDR1 is SGHTA and CDR2 is FQGNSA. There are 14 residues in the CDR3. The CDR3 DNA reads TGTGCCAGCAGCTTAGTGTGGGCGACCGGGGAGCTGTTTTTT. This translates into CASSLVWATGELFF. Full variable domain (rest looked up from reference TRBV7-2 and TRBJ2-2): GAGVSQSPSNKVTEKGKDVELRCDPISGHTALYWYRQSLGQGLEFLIYFQGNSAPDKSGLPSDRFSAERTGGSVSTLTIQRTQQEDSAVYLCASSLVWATGELFFGEGSRLTVL.

The rearrangement links TRBV5-6 to TRBJ2-1; no definite D call. Germline CDR1 reads SGHDT; CDR2 reads YYEEEE. V was cut by 1 base and J by 0 bases, with 8 bases left in between. The length of the CDR3 is 15 residues. The CDR3 region has the DNA TGTGCCAGCAGCTTGAAGCAGAGCTCCTACAATGAGCAGTTCTTC. Its protein is CASSLKQSSYNEQFF.

The J gene is TRBJ2-7, the V gene TRBV6-1; TRBD1 might be the D (6 bases). Trimming removed 5 bases at V and 1 base at J, with 12 bases between. CDR3 length equals 14 residues. CDR1 and CDR2 (germline): MNHNS, SASEGT. The DNA for the CDR3 is TGTGCCAGCAGTAAAGACAGGTTATCCTACGAGCAGTACGTC. Encoded protein: CASSKDRLSYEQYV.

This chain uses TRBV7-8 with TRBJ1-6; no firm D call. Trimming left V 5 bases short and J 2 bases short, with 13 bases between. Germline V gene sequence: CDR1 SGHVS, CDR2 FQNEAQ. This CDR3 contains 16 residues. CDR3 DNA: TGTGCCAGCAGCCCCGGACGGGTCACCTATAATTCACCCCTCCACTTT. Amino acid sequence: CASSPGRVTYNSPLHF. The full variable domain, with the rest looked up from reference TRBV7-8 and TRBJ1-6, is GAGVSQSPRYKVAKRGQDVALRCDPISGHVSLFWYQQALGQGPEFLTYFQNEAQLDKSGLPSDRFFAERPEGSVSTLKIQRTQQEDSAVYLCASSPGRVTYNSPLHFGNGTRLTVT.

The CDR3 DNA is TGTGCCAGCAGTGATTCCTCATGGGGGGGGAAGCTCAATGAGCAGTTCTTC. Translated: CASSDSSWGGKLNEQFF. This chain connects TRBV25-1 to TRBJ2-1, with TRBD2 matching over 7 bases. The CDR3 extends over 17 amino acids. Germline V lookup: CDR1 MGHDK, CDR2 SYGVNS. Losses at the gene ends were 3 bases for V and 6 bases for J; bases not matched to a gene: 14.